This T cell receptor beta chain appears in the sequencing data of a study of technical replicates of blood from several donors. TCRdb's copy holds only in-frame clones and misses some; the assay was immunoSEQ multiplex PCR. The data contain tens of thousands of clones, approximately 90% of them singletons. CDR3 size: 13 residues. Germline loops: CDR1 MNHEY, CDR2 SVGAGI. Trimming removed 7 bases from V and 7 bases from J, with 16 bases in between. The sequence was obtained from a human donor in good health. The gene calls are TRBV6-5 and TRBJ1-2; a possible D gene is TRBD1 (5 bases). The sequencing sample was made of T cells isolated from PBMCs. CDR3 in DNA: TGTGCCAGCACCCCCGGCAGGGAGGGTGGCTACACCTTC. Its translation: CASTPGREGGYTF.